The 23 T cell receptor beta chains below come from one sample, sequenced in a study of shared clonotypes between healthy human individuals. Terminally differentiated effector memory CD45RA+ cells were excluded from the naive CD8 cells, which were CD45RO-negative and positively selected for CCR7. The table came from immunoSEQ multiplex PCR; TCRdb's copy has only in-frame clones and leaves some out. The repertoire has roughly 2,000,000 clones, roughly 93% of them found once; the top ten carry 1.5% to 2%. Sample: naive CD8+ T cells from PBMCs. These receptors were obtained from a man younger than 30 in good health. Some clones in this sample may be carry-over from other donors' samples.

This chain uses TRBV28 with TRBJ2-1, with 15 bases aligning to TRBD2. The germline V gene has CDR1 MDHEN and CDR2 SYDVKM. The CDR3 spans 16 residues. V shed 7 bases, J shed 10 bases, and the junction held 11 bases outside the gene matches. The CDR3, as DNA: TGTGCCAGCACCCCATGGGGGACTAGCGGGGGGACGGAGCAGTTCTTC. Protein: CASTPWGTSGGTEQFF.

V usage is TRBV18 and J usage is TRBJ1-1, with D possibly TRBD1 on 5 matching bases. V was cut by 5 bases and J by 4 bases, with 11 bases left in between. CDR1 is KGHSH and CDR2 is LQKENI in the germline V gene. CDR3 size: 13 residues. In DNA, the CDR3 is TGTGCCAGCTCAAATGGCAGGGTCACTGAAGCTTTCTTT. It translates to CASSNGRVTEAFF.

CDR3 amino acids: CASSALSGTEAFF. The CDR3 coding sequence is TGTGCCAGCAGCGCCTTGTCGGGAACTGAAGCTTTCTTT. The rearrangement links TRBV7-8 to TRBJ1-1; D gene unclear. This CDR3 comprises 13 residues. Germline loops: CDR1 SGHVS, CDR2 FQNEAQ. Trimming left V 5 bases short and J 5 bases short, with 12 bases between.

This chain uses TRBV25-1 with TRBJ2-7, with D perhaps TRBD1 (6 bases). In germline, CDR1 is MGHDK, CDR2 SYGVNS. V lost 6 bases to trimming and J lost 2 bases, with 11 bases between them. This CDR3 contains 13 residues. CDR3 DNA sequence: TGTGCCAGCAGCAGGGGATCGACCTACGAGCAGTACTTC. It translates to CASSRGSTYEQYF.

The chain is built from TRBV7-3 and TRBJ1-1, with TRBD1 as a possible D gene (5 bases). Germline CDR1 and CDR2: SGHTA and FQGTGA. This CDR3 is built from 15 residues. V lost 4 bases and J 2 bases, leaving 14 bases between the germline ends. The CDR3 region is CASSSYGGSNTEAFF. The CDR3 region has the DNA TGTGCCAGCAGCTCTTACGGGGGTTCCAACACTGAAGCTTTCTTT.

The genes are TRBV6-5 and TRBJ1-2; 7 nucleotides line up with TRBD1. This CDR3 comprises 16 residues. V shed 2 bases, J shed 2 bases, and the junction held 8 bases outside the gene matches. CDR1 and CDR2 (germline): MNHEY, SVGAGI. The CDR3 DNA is TGTGCCAGCAGTTACGATGCCGGGACAGTAAACTATGGCTACACCTTC. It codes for CASSYDAGTVNYGYTF.

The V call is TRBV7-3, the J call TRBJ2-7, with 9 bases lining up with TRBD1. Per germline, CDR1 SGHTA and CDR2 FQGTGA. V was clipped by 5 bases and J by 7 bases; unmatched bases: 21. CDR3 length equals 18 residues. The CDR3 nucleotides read TGTGCCAGCAGCCCCTTGGGAGGGGGACAGGGCTCCCCCCCGGAGCAGTACTTC. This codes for CASSPLGGGQGSPPEQYF.

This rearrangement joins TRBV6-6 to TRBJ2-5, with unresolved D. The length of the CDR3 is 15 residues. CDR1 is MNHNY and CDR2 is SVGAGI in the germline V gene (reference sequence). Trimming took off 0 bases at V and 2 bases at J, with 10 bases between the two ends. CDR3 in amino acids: CASSYSRGRQETQYF. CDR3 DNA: TGTGCCAGCAGTTACTCTCGTGGGCGGCAAGAGACCCAGTACTTC.

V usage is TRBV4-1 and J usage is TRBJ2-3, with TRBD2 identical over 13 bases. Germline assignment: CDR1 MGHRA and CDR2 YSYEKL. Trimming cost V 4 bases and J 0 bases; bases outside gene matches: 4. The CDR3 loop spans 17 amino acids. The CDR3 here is CASSRTSGRASTDTQYF. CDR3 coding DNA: TGCGCCAGCAGCCGAACTAGCGGGAGGGCCAGCACAGATACGCAGTATTTT.

The DNA for the CDR3 is TGTGCCATCAGTGACAGGGGGATGGACACTGAAGCTTTCTTT. This encodes CAISDRGMDTEAFF. The chain joins TRBV10-3 to TRBJ1-1, with TRBD1 matching 7 bases. The ends lost 3 bases at V and 3 bases at J; junction bases unmatched: 4. CDR1 ENHRY and CDR2 SYGVKD come from the germline V gene. The length of the CDR3 is 14 residues.

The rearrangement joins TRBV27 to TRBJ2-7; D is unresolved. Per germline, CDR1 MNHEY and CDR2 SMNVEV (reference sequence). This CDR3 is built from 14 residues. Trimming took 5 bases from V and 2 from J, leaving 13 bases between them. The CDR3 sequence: CASSPQGATYEQYF. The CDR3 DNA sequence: TGTGCCAGCAGTCCCCAAGGAGCTACCTACGAGCAGTACTTC.

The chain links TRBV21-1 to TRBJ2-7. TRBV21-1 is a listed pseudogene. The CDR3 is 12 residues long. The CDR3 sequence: CASSSRANEQYF. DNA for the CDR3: TGTGCCAGCAGCAGCCGGGCCAACGAGCAGTACTTC.

CDR3 DNA sequence: TGTGCCAGCAGCTCCCGCGGGGCCAAGACAGGGGTTTCCCACGAGCAGTACTTC. Its translation: CASSSRGAKTGVSHEQYF. The V gene is TRBV13, the J gene TRBJ2-7; 8 bases map to TRBD1. V lost 4 bases and J lost 5; bases outside the gene matches: 19. Germline V gives CDR1 PRHDT, CDR2 FYEKMQ (reference sequence). The CDR3 is made up of 18 amino acids.

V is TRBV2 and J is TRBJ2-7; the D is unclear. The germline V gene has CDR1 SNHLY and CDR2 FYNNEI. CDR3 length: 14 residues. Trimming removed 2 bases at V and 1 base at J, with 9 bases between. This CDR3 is CASSERVYSYEQYF. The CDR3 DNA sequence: TGTGCCAGCAGTGAACGGGTTTATTCCTACGAGCAGTACTTC.

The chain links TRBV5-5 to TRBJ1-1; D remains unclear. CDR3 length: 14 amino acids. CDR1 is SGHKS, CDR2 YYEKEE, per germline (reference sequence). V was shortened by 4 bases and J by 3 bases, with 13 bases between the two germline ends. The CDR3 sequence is CASSRRPADTEAFF. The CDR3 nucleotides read TGTGCCAGCAGCCGCAGGCCTGCGGACACTGAAGCTTTCTTT.

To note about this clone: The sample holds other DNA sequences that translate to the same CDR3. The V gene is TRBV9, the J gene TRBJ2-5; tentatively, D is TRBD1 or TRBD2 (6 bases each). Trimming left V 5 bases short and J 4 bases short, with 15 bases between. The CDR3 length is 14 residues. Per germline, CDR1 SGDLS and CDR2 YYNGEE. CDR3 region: CASSDARGGETQYF. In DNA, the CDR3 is TGTGCCAGCAGTGACGCCAGGGGAGGAGAGACCCAGTACTTC.

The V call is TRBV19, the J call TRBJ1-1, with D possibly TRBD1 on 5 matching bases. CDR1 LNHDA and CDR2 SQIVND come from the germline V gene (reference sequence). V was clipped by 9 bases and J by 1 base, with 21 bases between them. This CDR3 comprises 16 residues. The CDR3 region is CASRFPGGTRNTEAFF. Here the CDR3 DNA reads TGTGCCAGCAGATTTCCCGGTGGGACCCGGAACACTGAAGCTTTCTTT.

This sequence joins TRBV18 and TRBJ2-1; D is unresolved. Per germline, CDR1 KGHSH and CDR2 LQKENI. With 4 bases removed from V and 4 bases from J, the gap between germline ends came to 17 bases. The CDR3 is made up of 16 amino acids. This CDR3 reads CASSHTPGDAYNEQFF. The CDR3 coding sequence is TGTGCCAGCTCACATACACCCGGCGACGCTTACAATGAGCAGTTCTTC.

The CDR3 DNA is TGTGCCAGCAGTTACGGGGCGGGAGTAGGGTCGCAGTTCTTC. Its protein is CASSYGAGVGSQFF. The V and J genes are TRBV6-5 and TRBJ2-1; 7 nucleotides align to TRBD2. The ends lost 2 bases at V and 12 bases at J; junction bases unmatched: 10. The germline CDR1 and CDR2 sequences are MNHEY and SVGAGI. The CDR3 contains 14 residues.

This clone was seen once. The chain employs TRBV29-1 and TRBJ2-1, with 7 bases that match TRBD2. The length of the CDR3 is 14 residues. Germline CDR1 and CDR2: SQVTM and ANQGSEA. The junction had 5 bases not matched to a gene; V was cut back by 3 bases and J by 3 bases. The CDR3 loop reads CSVDRGRVYNEQFF. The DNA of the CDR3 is TGCAGCGTTGATCGCGGGAGAGTCTACAATGAGCAGTTCTTC.

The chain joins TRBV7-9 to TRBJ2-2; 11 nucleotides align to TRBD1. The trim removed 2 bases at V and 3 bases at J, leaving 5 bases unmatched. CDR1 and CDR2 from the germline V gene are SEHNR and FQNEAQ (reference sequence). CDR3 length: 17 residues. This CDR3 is CASSLRTGGQDTGELFF. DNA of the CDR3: TGTGCCAGCAGCTTAAGGACAGGGGGCCAGGACACCGGGGAGCTGTTTTTT.

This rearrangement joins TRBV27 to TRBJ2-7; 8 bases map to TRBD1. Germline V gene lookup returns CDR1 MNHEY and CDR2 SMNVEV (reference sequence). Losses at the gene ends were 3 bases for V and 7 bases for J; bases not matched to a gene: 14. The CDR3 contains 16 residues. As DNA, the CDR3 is TGTGCCAGCAGTTTGCTGTATCGCAGGGGGCTGGATGAGCAGTACTTC. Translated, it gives CASSLLYRRGLDEQYF.

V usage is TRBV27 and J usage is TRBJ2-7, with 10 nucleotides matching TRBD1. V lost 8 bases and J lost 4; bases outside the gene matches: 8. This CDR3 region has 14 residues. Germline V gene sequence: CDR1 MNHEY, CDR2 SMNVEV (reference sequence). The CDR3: CASGLGQGMYEQYF. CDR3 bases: TGTGCCAGCGGCTTGGGACAGGGGATGTACGAGCAGTACTTC.